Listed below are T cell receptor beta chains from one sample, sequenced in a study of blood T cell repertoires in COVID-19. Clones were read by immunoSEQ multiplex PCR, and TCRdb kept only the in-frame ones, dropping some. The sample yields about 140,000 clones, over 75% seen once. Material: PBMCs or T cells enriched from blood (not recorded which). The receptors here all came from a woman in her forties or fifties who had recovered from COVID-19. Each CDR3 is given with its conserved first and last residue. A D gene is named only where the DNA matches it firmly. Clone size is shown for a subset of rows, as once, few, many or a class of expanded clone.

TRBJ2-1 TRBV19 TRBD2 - TGTGCCAGTAGTACGACTAGCGGGAGGACCCAGGTAGGTGAGCAGTTCTTC CASSTTSGRTQVGEQFF
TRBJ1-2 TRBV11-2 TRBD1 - TGTGCCAGCAGCTATGGGACAGGGACGAATGGCTACACCTTC CASSYGTGTNGYTF
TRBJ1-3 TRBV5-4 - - TGTGCCAGCAGCTTTCGGGGTCCCGGAAACACCATATATTTT CASSFRGPGNTIYF
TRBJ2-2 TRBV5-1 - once TGCGCCAGCGGTAGGGGAAGGGGCACCGGGGAGCTGTTTTTT CASGRGRGTGELFF
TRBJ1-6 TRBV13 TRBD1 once TGTGCCAGCAGCTCTACAGGGGTTTCACCCCTCCACTTT CASSSTGVSPLHF
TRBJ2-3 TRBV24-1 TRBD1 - TGTGCCACCAGTGAAGCATCCGGGACAGGGGGGGATACGCAGTATTTT CATSEASGTGGDTQYF
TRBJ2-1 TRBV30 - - TGTGCCTGGAGCGCCGGCTACAATGAGCAGTTCTTC CAWSAGYNEQFF
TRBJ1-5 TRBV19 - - TGTGCCAGTACCCTTCGACAGAGCAATCAGCCCCAGCATTTT CASTLRQSNQPQHF
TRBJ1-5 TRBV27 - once TGTGCCAGCAGTTACAGGGCCGATCAGCCCCAGCATTTT CASSYRADQPQHF
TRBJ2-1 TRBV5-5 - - TGTGCCAGCAGCTTTACGGCGGGAACCCCCTTAAATGAGCAGTTCTTC CASSFTAGTPLNEQFF
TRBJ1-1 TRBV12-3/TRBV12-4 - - TGTGCCAGCAGTTTTTCCCAGAACACTGAAGCTTTCTTT CASSFSQNTEAFF
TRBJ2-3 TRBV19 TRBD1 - TGTGCCACCCAGGGGGTCGCAGATACGCAGTATTTT CATQGVADTQYF
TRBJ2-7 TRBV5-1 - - TGCGCCAGCAGCCCTAGGAGCAGCAGCTCCTACGAGCAGTACTTC CASSPRSSSSYEQYF
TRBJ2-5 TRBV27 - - TGTGCCAGCAGTTCGCCGGGAGTGGGTCAAGAGACCCAGTACTTC CASSSPGVGQETQYF
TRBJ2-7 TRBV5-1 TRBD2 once TGCGCCAGCAGCTTGGGCCGATTAACAGGGACTAGCGGGACATACGAGCAGTACTTC CASSLGRLTGTSGTYEQYF
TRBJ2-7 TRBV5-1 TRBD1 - TGCGCCAGCAGCCAGGACAGGGGGAACGAGCAGTACTTC CASSQDRGNEQYF
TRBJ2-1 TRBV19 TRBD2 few TGTGCCAGTAGTCTTTATAGCGGGAGCGGGGATGAGCAGTTCTTC CASSLYSGSGDEQFF